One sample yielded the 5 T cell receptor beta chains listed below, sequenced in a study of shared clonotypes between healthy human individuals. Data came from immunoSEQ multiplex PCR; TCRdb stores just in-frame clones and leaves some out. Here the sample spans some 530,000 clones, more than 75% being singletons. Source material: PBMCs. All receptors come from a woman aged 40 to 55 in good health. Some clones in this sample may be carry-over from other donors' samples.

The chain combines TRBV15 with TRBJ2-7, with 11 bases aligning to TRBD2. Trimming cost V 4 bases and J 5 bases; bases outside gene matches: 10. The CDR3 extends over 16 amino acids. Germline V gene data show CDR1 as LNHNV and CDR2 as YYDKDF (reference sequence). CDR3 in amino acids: CATSTFSGRERNEQYF. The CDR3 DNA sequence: TGTGCCACCAGCACCTTTAGCGGGAGGGAAAGGAACGAGCAGTACTTC. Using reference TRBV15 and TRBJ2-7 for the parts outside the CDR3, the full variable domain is DAMVIQNPRYQVTQFGKPVTLSCSQTLNHNVMYWYQQKSSQAPKLLFHYYDKDFNNEADTPDNFQSRRPNTSFCFLDIRSPGLGDTAMYLCATSTFSGRERNEQYFGPGTRLTVT.

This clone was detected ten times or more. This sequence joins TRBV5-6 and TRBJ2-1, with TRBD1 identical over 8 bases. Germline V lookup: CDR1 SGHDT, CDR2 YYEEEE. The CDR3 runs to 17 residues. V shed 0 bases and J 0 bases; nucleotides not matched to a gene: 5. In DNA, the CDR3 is TGTGCCAGCAGCTTGGGCGGACAGGGAGGCTCCTACAATGAGCAGTTCTTC. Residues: CASSLGGQGGSYNEQFF.

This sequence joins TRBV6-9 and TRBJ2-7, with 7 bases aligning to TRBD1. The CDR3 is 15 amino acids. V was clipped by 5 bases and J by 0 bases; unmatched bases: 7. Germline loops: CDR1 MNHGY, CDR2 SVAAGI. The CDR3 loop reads CASSEGAGGSYEQYF. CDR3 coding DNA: TGTGCCAGCAGTGAAGGGGCAGGGGGCTCCTACGAGCAGTACTTC.

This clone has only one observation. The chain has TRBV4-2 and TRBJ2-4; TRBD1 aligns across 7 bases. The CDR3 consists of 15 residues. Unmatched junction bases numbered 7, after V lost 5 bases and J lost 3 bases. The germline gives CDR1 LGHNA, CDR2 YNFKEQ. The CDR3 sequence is CASSSVQGSKNIQYF. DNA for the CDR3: TGTGCCAGCAGCTCGGTACAGGGGAGCAAAAACATTCAGTACTTC.

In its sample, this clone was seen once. CDR3 DNA sequence: TGTGCCAGCAGCACCAGCGGGAGGGCAGATACGCAGTATTTT. This sequence encodes CASSTSGRADTQYF. This sequence joins TRBV9 and TRBJ2-3, with 10 nucleotides matching TRBD2. The CDR3 length is 14 residues. The junction had 3 bases not matched to a gene; V was cut back by 4 bases and J by 4 bases. Per the germline V gene, CDR1 is SGDLS and CDR2 is YYNGEE.